What follows describes a single TCR beta chain. Antigen: not known. The data were obtained in a study of cytomegalovirus exposure and HLA in healthy donors. Across the study: Previous work identified roughly 120 million unique TCR beta sequences from around 200 million T cells.

Vbeta (60) and Jbeta (13) primers were used in the PCR. Sequenced by immunoSEQ multiplex PCR; TCRdb stores in-frame clones only, minus some. The data show around 78,000 clones, 72% seen once. This CDR3 region has 17 residues. Trimming removed 7 bases at V and 4 bases at J, with 25 bases between. Germline V gene sequence: CDR1 MGHDK, CDR2 SYGVNS. Study results and caveats: What a later analysis showed was that several of the most significant clusters appeared linked to common viral pathogens.

The sample consisted of PBMCs. The TCR sequence derives from a woman aged 35 to 49 in good health and CMV-seropositive. This chain connects TRBV25-1 to TRBJ1-2, with a possible D match to TRBD1 (6 bases). Written as DNA, the CDR3 is TGTGCCAGCAAGGTGGGTGCTGGGGACAACCTTATCTATGGCTACACCTTC. Protein: CASKVGAGDNLIYGYTF.